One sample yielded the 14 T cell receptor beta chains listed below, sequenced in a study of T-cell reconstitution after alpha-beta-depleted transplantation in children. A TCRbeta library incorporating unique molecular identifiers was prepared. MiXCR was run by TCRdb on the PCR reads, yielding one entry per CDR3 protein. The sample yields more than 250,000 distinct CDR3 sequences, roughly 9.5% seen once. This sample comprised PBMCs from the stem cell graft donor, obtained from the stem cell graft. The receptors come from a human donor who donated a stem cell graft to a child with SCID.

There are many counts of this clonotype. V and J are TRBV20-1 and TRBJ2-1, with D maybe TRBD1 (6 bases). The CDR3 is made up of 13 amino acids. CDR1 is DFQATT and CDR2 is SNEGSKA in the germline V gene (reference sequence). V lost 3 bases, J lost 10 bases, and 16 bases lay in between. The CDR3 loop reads CSASGRGLGEQFF. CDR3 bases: TGCAGTGCTAGTGGTAGGGGGTTGGGGGAGCAGTTCTTC.

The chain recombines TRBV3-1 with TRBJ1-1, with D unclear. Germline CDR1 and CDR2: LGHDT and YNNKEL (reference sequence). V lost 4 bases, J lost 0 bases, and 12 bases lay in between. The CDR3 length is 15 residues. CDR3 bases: TGTGCCAGCAGCCGCGTAGGACGGATGAACACTGAAGCTTTCTTT. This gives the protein CASSRVGRMNTEAFF.

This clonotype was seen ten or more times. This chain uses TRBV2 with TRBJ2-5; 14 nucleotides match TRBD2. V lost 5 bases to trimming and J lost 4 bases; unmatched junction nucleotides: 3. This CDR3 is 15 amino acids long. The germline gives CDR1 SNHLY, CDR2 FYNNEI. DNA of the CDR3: TGTGCCAGCAGTCGACTAGCGGGGGGGAGAGAGACCCAGTACTTC. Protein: CASSRLAGGRETQYF.

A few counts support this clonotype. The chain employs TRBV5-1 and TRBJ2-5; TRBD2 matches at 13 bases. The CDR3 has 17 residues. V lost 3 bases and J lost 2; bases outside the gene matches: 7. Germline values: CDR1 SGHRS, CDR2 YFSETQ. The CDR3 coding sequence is TGCGCCAGCAGCTCGGGACTAGCGGGGACCCTACAAGAGACCCAGTACTTC. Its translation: CASSSGLAGTLQETQYF.

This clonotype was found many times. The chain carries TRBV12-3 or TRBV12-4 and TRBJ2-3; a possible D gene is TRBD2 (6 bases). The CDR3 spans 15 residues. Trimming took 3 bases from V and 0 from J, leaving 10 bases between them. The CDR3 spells CASSFWRESTDTQYF. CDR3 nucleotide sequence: TGTGCCAGCAGTTTCTGGAGGGAAAGCACAGATACGCAGTATTTT.

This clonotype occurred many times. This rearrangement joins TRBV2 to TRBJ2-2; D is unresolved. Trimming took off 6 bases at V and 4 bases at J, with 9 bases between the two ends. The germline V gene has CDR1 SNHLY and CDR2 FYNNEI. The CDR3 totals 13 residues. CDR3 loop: CASSSEVTGELFF. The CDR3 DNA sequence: TGTGCCAGCAGCTCAGAGGTCACCGGGGAGCTGTTTTTT.

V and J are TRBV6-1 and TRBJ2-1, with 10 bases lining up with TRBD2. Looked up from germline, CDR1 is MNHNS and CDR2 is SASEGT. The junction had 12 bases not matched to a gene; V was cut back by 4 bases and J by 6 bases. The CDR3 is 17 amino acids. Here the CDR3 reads CASSAASGGFLRNEQFF. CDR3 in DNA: TGTGCCAGCAGTGCCGCTAGCGGGGGCTTCCTACGCAATGAGCAGTTCTTC.

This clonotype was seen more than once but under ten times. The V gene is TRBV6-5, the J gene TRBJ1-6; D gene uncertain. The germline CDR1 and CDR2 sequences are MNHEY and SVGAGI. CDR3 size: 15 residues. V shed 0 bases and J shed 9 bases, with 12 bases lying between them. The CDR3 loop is CASSYSHTDSSPLHF. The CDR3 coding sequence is TGTGCCAGCAGTTACTCCCACACCGATTCTTCACCCCTCCACTTT.

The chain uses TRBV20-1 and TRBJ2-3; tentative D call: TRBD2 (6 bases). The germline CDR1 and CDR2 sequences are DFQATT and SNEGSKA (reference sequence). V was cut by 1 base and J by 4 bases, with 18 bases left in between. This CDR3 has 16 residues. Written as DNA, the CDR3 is TGCAGTGCTAGAGGCCGGGACTTTAGTCGTCCAGATACGCAGTATTTT. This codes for CSARGRDFSRPDTQYF.

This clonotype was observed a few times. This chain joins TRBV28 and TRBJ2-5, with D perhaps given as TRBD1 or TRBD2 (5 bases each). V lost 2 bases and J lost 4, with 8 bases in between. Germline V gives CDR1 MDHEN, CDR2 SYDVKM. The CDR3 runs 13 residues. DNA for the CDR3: TGTGCCAGCAGTTTAGTGGGACGAGAGACCCAGTACTTC. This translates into CASSLVGRETQYF.

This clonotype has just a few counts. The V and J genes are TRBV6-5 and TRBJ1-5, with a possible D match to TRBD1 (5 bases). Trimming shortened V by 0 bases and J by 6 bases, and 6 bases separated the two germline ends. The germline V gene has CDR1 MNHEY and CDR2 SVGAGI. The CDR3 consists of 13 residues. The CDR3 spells CASSYSQAQPQHF. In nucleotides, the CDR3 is TGTGCCAGCAGTTACTCACAGGCTCAGCCCCAGCATTTT.

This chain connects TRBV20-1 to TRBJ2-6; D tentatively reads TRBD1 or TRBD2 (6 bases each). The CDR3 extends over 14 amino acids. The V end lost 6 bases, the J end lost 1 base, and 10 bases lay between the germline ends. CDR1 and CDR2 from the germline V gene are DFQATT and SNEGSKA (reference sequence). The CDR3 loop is CSAKGGSGANVLTF. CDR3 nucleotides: TGCAGTGCGAAAGGGGGGTCTGGGGCCAACGTCCTGACTTTC.

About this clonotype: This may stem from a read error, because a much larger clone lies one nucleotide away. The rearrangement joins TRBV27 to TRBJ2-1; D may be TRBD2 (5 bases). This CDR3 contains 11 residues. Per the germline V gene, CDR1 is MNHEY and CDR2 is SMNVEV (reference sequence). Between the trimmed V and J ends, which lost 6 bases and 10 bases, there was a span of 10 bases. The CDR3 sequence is CASSRGLEQFF. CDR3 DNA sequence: TGTGCCAGCAGCCGGGGATTGGAGCAGTTCTTC.

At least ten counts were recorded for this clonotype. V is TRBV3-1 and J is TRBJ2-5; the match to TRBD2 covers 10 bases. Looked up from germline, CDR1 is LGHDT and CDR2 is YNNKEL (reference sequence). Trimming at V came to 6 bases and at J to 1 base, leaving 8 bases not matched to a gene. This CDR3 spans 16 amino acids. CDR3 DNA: TGTGCCAGCAGAAGGATAGCGGGGGGCACCCAAGAGACCCAGTACTTC. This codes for CASRRIAGGTQETQYF.